Reported below is one T cell receptor beta chain. This clonotype appeared a few times. It has no known antigen specificity. No base-level quality is on record; no much larger clone is a single base apart. This specimen comes from a study of CD8 T cells in ankylosing spondylitis listed by TCRdb under 2017. The study in broad terms: To find TCR variants linked to disease, the study profiled T cell receptor beta repertoires in ankylosing spondylitis patients and healthy donors. The full study cohort comprised roughly 24 ankylosing spondylitis patients and about a hundred healthy donors. Samples of peripheral blood were taken, and for ankylosing spondylitis patients, synovial fluid was collected as well.

The paper as a whole reports these results and caveats: According to the report, matched synovial fluid samples from ankylosing spondylitis patients were significantly enriched for the disease-linked clones. Blood from ankylosing spondylitis patients appeared to be characterized by a TCR beta motif composed of eight or nine highly homologous amino acid variants. Some motif variants had previously been reported in the synovial fluid and blood of reactive arthritis patients, which suggests shared mechanisms of disease initiation. The disease-linked clones had a CD8+ phenotype and were found at relatively low frequencies in peripheral blood.

The sequencing machine was an Illumina HiSeq 2500. TCR beta libraries were prepared by quantitative 5'-RACE with molecular barcodes. For the original study's pipeline: A new computational method, built on a probabilistic model of VDJ rearrangement, was used to identify disease-linked TCR variants. The raw public reads went through TCRdb reprocessing: fastp at Q25, MiXCR clone calling, in-frame beta chains kept. A single entry per CDR3 protein holds the most common genes and DNA from its merged rows. The V and J calls shown here were made by TCRdb, not taken from the authors' results. The sample table holds a few hundred thousand distinct CDR3 sequences, of which roughly 20% were seen once. The ten largest clonotypes hold under 8.5% of the sample. The CDR3 measures 15 amino acids from cysteine to phenylalanine. Just CDR3 DNA is preserved here, 45 bases in frame from base 1. From a lookup of the germline V gene, CDR1 and CDR2 are SGHRS and YFSETQ. V ends up 5 bases short and J 3 bases short, with an unmatched junction base count of 6.

Material: blood, either unsorted or a sorted T cell fraction (not recorded which). The chain couples TRBV5-1 to TRBJ1-3, with 9 central nucleotides matching TRBD1. This TCR was recovered from a male donor with ankylosing spondylitis or in good health (not recorded which). The CDR3 has the sequence CASRKTGGGGNTIYF. The DNA sequence is TGCGCCAGCAGAAAAACAGGGGGCGGTGGAAACACCATATATTTT.